This TCR beta chain originates from a study of blood T cells in healthy people across ages. Study details: About one barcoded TCR beta cDNA was captured per two T cells.

Comments on this clonotype: What it recognizes is unknown.

Study-wide results and limits: A conclusive naive versus antigen-experienced comparison was prevented by the unsorted PBMCs.

Each sample gave at least 6.5 million isolated PBMCs. A second about 7 to 12 cycle PCR used barcoded and J-beta primers. Individual samples furnished no less than 2.5 million CDR3-containing paired-end reads apiece. TCRdb re-called the 5' RACE reads with MiXCR, one entry per CDR3 protein. The data contain approximately 1.5 million distinct CDR3 sequences, 34% of them singletons. The CDR3 is 13 residues long. Germline-derived CDR1 and CDR2 are SGDLS and YYNGEE. The V and J ends lost 7 bases and 3 bases respectively, with 14 bases between them. The chain joins TRBV9 to TRBJ2-7; TRBD2 might be the D (6 bases). The origin of this receptor is a woman aged 25-40 years in good health. The sample taken for sequencing was blood. This CDR3 is CASGRDSIYEQYF. DNA for the CDR3: TGTGCCAGCGGGCGGGACTCCATCTACGAGCAGTACTTC.